The next 29 T cell receptor beta chains were all read from a single sample in a study of T-cell memory formation after mild COVID-19. From the 5' RACE reads, TCRdb called clonotypes with MiXCR, one entry per CDR3 protein. The sample includes tens of thousands of distinct CDR3 sequences, 12% of them seen just once. Sequencing was performed on PBMCs or a T cell subset sorted from them (not recorded which). The source of these receptors is a man younger than 35 who had mild COVID-19 (a few samples of this study predate the infection). Cell type and time point are not known.

In this sample, this clonotype turned up many times. This chain joins TRBV20-1 and TRBJ2-7; the D gene is possibly TRBD2 (5 bases). Trimming removed 2 bases at V and 3 bases at J, with 14 bases between. CDR3 length: 14 amino acids. Germline V gives CDR1 DFQATT, CDR2 SNEGSKA (reference sequence). CDR3 in DNA: TGCAGTGCTAGACCTGTGGACTCGCGCTACGAGCAGTACGTC. Encoded protein: CSARPVDSRYEQYV.

This clonotype showed up just a few times. The CDR3 sequence is CASRPTSGGAHEQFF. Written as DNA, the CDR3 is TGTGCCAGCAGACCTACTAGCGGGGGGGCCCATGAGCAGTTCTTC. The chain couples TRBV28 to TRBJ2-1; 13 nucleotides match TRBD2. The CDR3 covers 15 residues. The junction had 7 bases not matched to a gene; V was cut back by 6 bases and J by 8 bases. The germline V gene has CDR1 MDHEN and CDR2 SYDVKM.

The CDR3 coding sequence is TGCAGCGTTGAAGATCTGGGGGGAGGGACTGAAGCTTTCTTT. Its protein is CSVEDLGGGTEAFF. The J gene is TRBJ1-1, the V gene TRBV29-1, with a weak D call TRBD1 (5 bases). V was shortened by 0 bases and J by 5 bases, with 13 bases between the two germline ends. The CDR3 is 14 amino acids. Germline assignment: CDR1 SQVTM and CDR2 ANQGSEA.

This clonotype was seen only a few times. The V gene is TRBV5-1, the J gene TRBJ2-7; 12 nucleotides align to TRBD2. Per the germline V gene, CDR1 is SGHRS and CDR2 is YFSETQ. The CDR3 spans 15 residues. V lost 0 bases to trimming and J lost 2 bases; unmatched junction nucleotides: 0. The DNA for the CDR3 is TGCGCCAGCAGCTTGGCTAGCGGGGGGGCCTACGAGCAGTACTTC. As protein: CASSLASGGAYEQYF.

This clonotype was recorded at least ten times. The J gene is TRBJ2-7, the V gene TRBV6-5, with TRBD1 matching over 12 bases. The germline V gene has CDR1 MNHEY and CDR2 SVGAGI. Unmatched junction bases numbered 6, after V lost 5 bases and J lost 4 bases. This CDR3 is built from 15 residues. CDR3 sequence reads: CASSRGTGGAYEQYV. The CDR3 DNA sequence: TGTGCCAGCAGTCGCGGGACAGGGGGCGCTTACGAGCAGTACGTC.

This clonotype was detected ten times or more. This chain links TRBV7-8 with TRBJ1-1, with no clear D. The CDR3 totals 14 residues. The germline V and J ends were trimmed by 4 bases and 6 bases, with 15 bases remaining between them. Germline-derived CDR1 and CDR2 are SGHVS and FQNEAQ. The CDR3 region is CASSSYSVKPEAFF. In nucleotides, the CDR3 is TGTGCCAGCAGCTCCTACAGCGTAAAACCTGAAGCTTTCTTT.

V and J are TRBV20-1 and TRBJ2-3, with 9 bases aligning to TRBD2. Germline values: CDR1 DFQATT, CDR2 SNEGSKA (reference sequence). The CDR3 runs to 18 residues. Trimming removed 1 base from V and 7 bases from J; junction bases left unmatched: 18. The CDR3 DNA is TGCAGTGCTAGAGCATCAATCACTTATAGCGGGGGTGGGAATACGCAGTATTTT. This gives the protein CSARASITYSGGGNTQYF.

In its sample, this clonotype was seen many times. The CDR3 nucleotides read TGTGCCAGCAGTTACCTCCAGGGGGGGGAGACCCAGTACTTC. It codes for CASSYLQGGETQYF. V is TRBV6-2 or TRBV6-3 and J is TRBJ2-5, with D perhaps being TRBD1 or TRBD2 (7 bases each). Trimming pared 2 bases from V and 5 bases from J, leaving 12 bases between. This CDR3 contains 14 residues. Germline CDR1 MNHEY, CDR2 SVGEGT.

This clonotype was found a few times. This chain uses TRBV4-3 with TRBJ2-7; 7 bases are a match to TRBD1. J gave up 6 bases and V 1 base, and 3 bases lay outside the gene matches. CDR1 LGHNA and CDR2 YSLEER come from the germline V gene. This CDR3 is built from 13 residues. As DNA, the CDR3 is TGCGCCAGCAGCCAAGTTGCAGGGGGCGAGCAGTACGTC. Its protein product is CASSQVAGGEQYV.

This chain links TRBV6-6 with TRBJ2-5, with D uncertain. The J call may not be correct, given that the DNA end is closer to TRBJ2-7. CDR3 length: 14 amino acids. Germline V gene sequence: CDR1 MNHNY, CDR2 SVGAGI (reference sequence). CDR3 residues: CASNEKAPRYEQYF. The CDR3 DNA follows: TGTGCCAGCAATGAAAAGGCTCCTCGCTACGAGCAGTACTTC.

V is TRBV19 and J is TRBJ2-7; D might be TRBD1 (6 bases). Trimming cost V 4 bases and J 2 bases, with 12 bases left between them. CDR1 LNHDA and CDR2 SQIVND come from the germline V gene (reference sequence). The CDR3 length is 14 residues. As DNA, the CDR3 is TGTGCCAGTAGTACGGACAGCAGAACCTACGAGCAGTACTTC. As protein: CASSTDSRTYEQYF. The complete variable domain, with remaining parts taken from reference TRBV19 and TRBJ2-7, reads DGGITQSPKYLFRKEGQNVTLSCEQNLNHDAMYWYRQDPGQGLRLIYYSQIVNDFQKGDIAEGYSVSREKKESFPLTVTSAQKNPTAFYLCASSTDSRTYEQYFGPGTRLTVT.

V and J are TRBV7-2 and TRBJ1-4; D is ambiguous. The V end lost 5 bases, the J end lost 4 bases, and 8 bases lay between the germline ends. Germline-derived CDR1 and CDR2 are SGHTA and FQGNSA. The CDR3 consists of 13 residues. CDR3 loop: CASSPRLNEKLFF. Here the CDR3 DNA reads TGTGCCAGCAGCCCCCGGCTTAATGAAAAACTGTTTTTT.

V usage is TRBV6-6 and J usage is TRBJ2-7, with 11 bases aligning to TRBD1. The germline V gene has CDR1 MNHNY and CDR2 SVGAGI (reference sequence). This CDR3 comprises 16 residues. The trim removed 5 bases at V and 6 bases at J, leaving 12 bases unmatched. As DNA, the CDR3 is TGTGCCAGCAGTCACAAGGGGACAGGGGGTTCGGGCGAGCAGTACGTC. This gives the protein CASSHKGTGGSGEQYV.

This clonotype was seen a handful of times. The J gene is TRBJ2-1, the V gene TRBV6-4, with 11 bases that match TRBD2. The ends lost 5 bases at V and 6 bases at J; junction bases unmatched: 6. This CDR3 region has 15 residues. The V gene's germline CDR1 is MRHNA and CDR2 SNTAGT. This chain's CDR3 is CASSYSGGAGNEQFF. The CDR3 DNA sequence: TGTGCCAGCAGTTATAGCGGGGGGGCCGGCAATGAGCAGTTCTTC.

This clonotype showed up many times. This rearrangement joins TRBV3-1 to TRBJ2-1; D gene ambiguous. Germline CDR1 is LGHDT and CDR2 is YNNKEL (reference sequence). The CDR3 is made up of 15 amino acids. Trimming shortened V by 0 bases and J by 0 bases, and 6 bases separated the two germline ends. The CDR3 sequence is CASSQDWRSYNEQFF. The CDR3 DNA reads TGTGCCAGCAGCCAAGATTGGCGCTCCTACAATGAGCAGTTCTTC.

CDR3 protein: CASNDDRAGANVLTF. CDR3 nucleotides: TGTGCCAGTAACGATGACAGGGCTGGGGCCAACGTCCTGACTTTC. V and J are TRBV19 and TRBJ2-6, with 7 bases identical to TRBD1. From germline, CDR1 is LNHDA and CDR2 SQIVND (reference sequence). With V trimmed by 7 bases and J by 2 bases, 5 bases remained unmatched. CDR3 length: 15 residues.

The sample holds a few counts of this clonotype. The J gene is TRBJ2-1, the V gene TRBV6-6; D remains unclear. Germline lookup yields CDR1 MNHNY and CDR2 SVGAGI (reference sequence). V shed 8 bases and J shed 0 bases, with 11 bases lying between them. This CDR3 contains 14 residues. This CDR3 reads CASEEPSSYNEQFF. CDR3 DNA sequence: TGTGCCAGCGAAGAACCTAGCTCCTACAATGAGCAGTTCTTC.

The chain has TRBV5-1 and TRBJ1-2; TRBD1 is a possible D gene (5 bases). CDR1 is SGHRS, CDR2 YFSETQ, per germline. This CDR3 has 14 amino acids. With 4 bases removed from V and 4 bases from J, the gap between germline ends came to 14 bases. The CDR3 spells CASSPGGGGYGYTF. CDR3 sequence (DNA): TGCGCCAGCAGCCCCGGTGGGGGTGGCTATGGCTACACCTTC.

The chain carries TRBV5-1 and TRBJ1-2; 8 bases match TRBD1. The trim removed 0 bases at V and 4 bases at J, leaving 14 bases unmatched. Germline assignment: CDR1 SGHRS and CDR2 YFSETQ. This CDR3 is built from 18 residues. The CDR3 region is CASSLASVFTGGAYGYTF. CDR3 bases: TGCGCCAGCAGCTTGGCCTCGGTATTTACAGGGGGGGCCTATGGCTACACCTTC.

The CDR3 protein is CASPLKLGEQYV. In nucleotides, the CDR3 is TGTGCCAGCCCCTTAAAATTGGGAGAGCAGTACGTC. The chain combines TRBV2 with TRBJ2-7; D is uncertain. The germline gives CDR1 SNHLY, CDR2 FYNNEI. Trimming removed 8 bases at V and 7 bases at J, with 15 bases between. This CDR3 region has 12 residues.

The J gene is TRBJ1-5, the V gene TRBV20-1; no definite D call. The CDR3 extends over 13 amino acids. Trimming pared 1 base from V and 7 bases from J, leaving 11 bases between. The germline CDR1 and CDR2 sequences are DFQATT and SNEGSKA (reference sequence). DNA for the CDR3: TGCAGTGCTAGAGGACTTATCCGACAGCCCCAGCATTTT. This sequence encodes CSARGLIRQPQHF.

This clonotype was counted only a few times. The chain couples TRBV5-6 to TRBJ1-1; TRBD1 aligns across 8 bases. The CDR3 loop spans 14 amino acids. CDR1 is SGHDT and CDR2 is YYEEEE in the germline V gene. Trimming cost V 2 bases and J 3 bases; bases outside gene matches: 3. The CDR3 loop reads CASSFSDRDTEAFF. The CDR3 DNA follows: TGTGCCAGCAGCTTTTCGGACAGGGACACTGAAGCTTTCTTT.

This clonotype was observed many times. The chain combines TRBV12-3 or TRBV12-4 with TRBJ2-5; D assignment may be TRBD1 or TRBD2 (6 bases each). V was shortened by 4 bases and J by 9 bases, with 9 bases between the two germline ends. The CDR3 contains 11 residues. The chain's CDR3 is CASSSRGAQYF. Here the CDR3 DNA reads TGTGCCAGCAGTTCGAGGGGGGCCCAGTACTTC.

In this sample, this clonotype turned up many times. The chain carries TRBV2 and TRBJ2-2, with 11 bases matching TRBD2. Germline V CDR1 and CDR2: SNHLY, FYNNEI. The CDR3 spans 14 residues. J gave up 3 bases and V 6 bases, and 0 bases lay outside the gene matches. CDR3 nucleotides: TGTGCCAGCAGGGGACTAGCGGACACCGGGGAGCTGTTTTTT. Its translation: CASRGLADTGELFF.

In this sample, this clonotype turned up many times. This chain links TRBV2 with TRBJ2-5; D is ambiguous. Germline lookup yields CDR1 SNHLY and CDR2 FYNNEI. This CDR3 has 12 residues. Deletions cut 6 bases from V and 2 bases from J, with 7 bases between. CDR3 residues: CASRKDQETQYF. CDR3 in DNA: TGTGCCAGCAGGAAAGATCAAGAGACCCAGTACTTC.

V and J are TRBV5-1 and TRBJ1-1; a weak D match, TRBD1 (5 bases). CDR1 is SGHRS, CDR2 YFSETQ, per germline. Trimming stripped 1 base from V and 4 bases from J, with 11 bases between. The CDR3 length is 14 residues. The CDR3: CASSLWAGPTEAFF. CDR3 nucleotide sequence: TGCGCCAGCAGCTTGTGGGCAGGGCCCACTGAAGCTTTCTTT.

This clonotype appeared many times. The V and J genes are TRBV24-1 and TRBJ2-1; TRBD2 might be the D (5 bases). V was clipped by 8 bases and J by 3 bases, with 16 bases between them. This CDR3 comprises 15 residues. CDR1 and CDR2 from the germline V gene are KGHDR and SFDVKD. The CDR3 reads CATTLGVSFYNEQFF. The CDR3 bases are TGTGCCACCACCTTGGGAGTTTCCTTCTACAATGAGCAGTTCTTC.

This clonotype has just a few counts. The chain couples TRBV5-6 to TRBJ1-1; 7 positions agree with TRBD1. Germline V CDR1 and CDR2: SGHDT, YYEEEE. The CDR3 spans 16 residues. The J segment lost 0 bases and the V segment lost 3 bases, leaving 8 bases of the junction unmatched. The CDR3 DNA reads as TGTGCCAGCAGCTCCAGACTAGACAGGGTGAACACTGAAGCTTTCTTT. Translation gives CASSSRLDRVNTEAFF. Full variable domain (rest looked up from reference TRBV5-6 and TRBJ1-1): DAGVTQSPTHLIKTRGQQVTLRCSPKSGHDTVSWYQQALGQGPQFIFQYYEEEERQRGNFPDRFSGHQFPNYSSELNVNALLLGDSALYLCASSSRLDRVNTEAFFGQGTRLTVV.

The J gene is TRBJ1-5, the V gene TRBV6-2 or TRBV6-3; weak D call: TRBD1 (5 bases). Per germline, CDR1 MNHEY and CDR2 SVGEGT. There are 15 residues in the CDR3. V lost 7 bases to trimming and J lost 2 bases, with 15 bases between them. The CDR3 is CASTPGGGGNQPQHF. As DNA, the CDR3 is TGTGCCAGCACCCCAGGTGGGGGGGGCAATCAGCCCCAGCATTTT.